This T cell receptor (beta chain) was found in a study of CD8 T cells in Susac syndrome. This CDR3 comprises 14 residues. CDR1 MNHEY and CDR2 SMNVEV come from the germline V gene (reference sequence). Trimming took 8 bases from V and 2 from J, leaving 12 bases between them. Random hexamers were used to reverse transcribe the RNA input (about 0.5 to 1 ug). It was immunoSEQ multiplex PCR that amplified TCR beta CDR3 across 54 Vbeta and 13 Jbeta. Each CDR3 protein is one row after TCRdb ran MiXCR on the immunoSEQ multiplex PCR reads. The sample lists around 180,000 distinct CDR3 sequences, roughly 95% occurring once.

The chain joins TRBV27 to TRBJ2-2, with D perhaps TRBD1 or TRBD2 (5 bases each). The origin of this receptor is a human donor with multiple sclerosis. Input material: CD8+ T cells from PBMCs. The CDR3 reads CASRDDFNTGELFF. CDR3 coding DNA: TGTGCCAGCCGGGACGACTTTAACACCGGGGAGCTGTTTTTT.